This T cell receptor beta chain was sequenced in a study of cytomegalovirus exposure and HLA in healthy donors. As for the study in general: Unique TCRs from HLA-typed donors, 70 million to 100 million of them, were held in an early data release. Study-level points and caveats: In vitro assays verified that three CMV-associated chains recognized CMV antigens specifically. Several of the most significant clusters appeared, in a later analysis, to be linked to common viral pathogens. TCR sequences were mostly rare, though some public TCRs occurred in many donors.

V lost 5 bases and J lost 7, with 14 bases in between. The CDR3 is 13 residues long. Germline-derived CDR1 and CDR2 are SEHNR and FQNEAQ (reference sequence). 60 Vbeta and 13 Jbeta primers were used in PCR. Some clones are missing from TCRdb's copy, which holds only in-frame ones; the method was immunoSEQ multiplex PCR. This repertoire shows 80,000 to 90,000 clones, 80% to 90% found once; its top ten account for 1.9%. Concerning this clone: The antigen remains undetermined.

The rearrangement uses TRBV7-9 and TRBJ1-2; tentatively, D is TRBD1 (6 bases). The sequenced sample was PBMCs. The TCR originated in a woman aged 25-40 years in good health and CMV-seronegative. CDR3 DNA sequence: TGTGCCAGCAGCCCAGAGAACAGGGTTGGCTACACCTTC. It specifies CASSPENRVGYTF.